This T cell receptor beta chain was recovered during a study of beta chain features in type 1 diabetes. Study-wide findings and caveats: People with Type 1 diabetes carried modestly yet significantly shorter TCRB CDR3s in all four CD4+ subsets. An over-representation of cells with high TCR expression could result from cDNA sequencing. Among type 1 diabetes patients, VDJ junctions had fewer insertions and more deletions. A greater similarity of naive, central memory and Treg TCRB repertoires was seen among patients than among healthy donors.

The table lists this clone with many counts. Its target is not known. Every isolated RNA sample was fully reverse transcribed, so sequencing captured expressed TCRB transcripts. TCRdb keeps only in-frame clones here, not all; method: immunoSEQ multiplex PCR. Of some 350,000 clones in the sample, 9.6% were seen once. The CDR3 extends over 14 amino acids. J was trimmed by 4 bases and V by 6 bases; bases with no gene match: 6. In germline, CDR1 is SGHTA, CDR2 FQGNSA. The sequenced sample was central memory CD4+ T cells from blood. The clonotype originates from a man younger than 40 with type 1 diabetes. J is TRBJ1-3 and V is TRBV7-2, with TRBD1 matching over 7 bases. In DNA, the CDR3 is TGTGCCAGCAGACGTGACAGGGCCGGAAACACCATATATTTT. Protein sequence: CASRRDRAGNTIYF.